Listed below are T cell receptor beta chains from one sample, sequenced in a study of early T cells in non-severe SARS-CoV-2 infection. In TCRdb, the 5' RACE reads were re-called with MiXCR into one record per CDR3 protein. This table has some 49,000 distinct CDR3 sequences, 8% to 9% appearing once. The sequenced sample was whole blood. These receptors were collected from an adult who was a healthcare worker with PCR-confirmed SARS-CoV-2 infection or an uninfected control (not recorded which). Both conserved end residues are part of each CDR3.

cdr3_aa: CASRASGGNTGELFF; cdr3_length: 15; v_call: TRBV6-6; j_call: TRBJ2-2
cdr3_aa: CASSPEGYGTSYEQYF; cdr3_length: 16; v_call: TRBV12-3/TRBV12-4; j_call: TRBJ2-7
cdr3_aa: CSAVGTRDTQYF; cdr3_length: 12; v_call: TRBV20-1; j_call: TRBJ2-3
cdr3_aa: CASSLSYGTNEKLFF; cdr3_length: 15; v_call: TRBV28; j_call: TRBJ1-4
cdr3_aa: CASSFGSSYEQYF; cdr3_length: 13; v_call: TRBV12-3/TRBV12-4; j_call: TRBJ2-7
cdr3_aa: CASSDTGLSTDTQYF; cdr3_length: 15; v_call: TRBV7-9; j_call: TRBJ2-3
cdr3_aa: CASSYDPFGKLFF; cdr3_length: 13; v_call: TRBV6-2/TRBV6-3; j_call: TRBJ1-4
cdr3_aa: CASSQETYYEQYF; cdr3_length: 13; v_call: TRBV4-2; j_call: TRBJ2-7
cdr3_aa: CASSFDQGGTIYF; cdr3_length: 13; v_call: TRBV7-9; j_call: TRBJ1-3
cdr3_aa: CASCQGPGNTIYF; cdr3_length: 13; v_call: TRBV18; j_call: TRBJ1-3
cdr3_aa: CASSRGTLNTEAFF; cdr3_length: 14; v_call: TRBV4-1; j_call: TRBJ1-1
cdr3_aa: CASTSGTANYGYTF; cdr3_length: 14; v_call: TRBV6-6; j_call: TRBJ1-2
cdr3_aa: CASSSQLSTDTQYF; cdr3_length: 14; v_call: TRBV12-3/TRBV12-4; j_call: TRBJ2-3